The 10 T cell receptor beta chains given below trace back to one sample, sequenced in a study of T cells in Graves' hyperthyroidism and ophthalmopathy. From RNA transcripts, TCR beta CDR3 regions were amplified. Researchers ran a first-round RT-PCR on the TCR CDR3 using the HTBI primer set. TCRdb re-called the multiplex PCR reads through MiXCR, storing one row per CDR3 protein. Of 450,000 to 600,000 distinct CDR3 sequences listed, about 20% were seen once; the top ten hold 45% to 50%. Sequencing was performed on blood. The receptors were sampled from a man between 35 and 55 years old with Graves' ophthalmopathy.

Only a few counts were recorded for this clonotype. The CDR3 spells CASSMGQGGTEAFF. DNA of the CDR3: TGCGCCAGCAGCATGGGACAGGGTGGCACTGAAGCTTTCTTT. This chain links TRBV5-1 with TRBJ1-1; 9 bases agree with TRBD1. The CDR3 has 14 residues. Losses at the gene ends were 4 bases for V and 4 bases for J; bases not matched to a gene: 5. From germline, CDR1 is SGHRS and CDR2 YFSETQ.

The CDR3, as DNA: TGTGCCAGCAGGGACATTGGCGCCAACGTCCTGACTTTC. Protein: CASRDIGANVLTF. This chain links TRBV14 with TRBJ2-6; D is possibly TRBD1 (5 bases). The germline CDR1 and CDR2 sequences are SGHDN and FVKESK. The CDR3 runs to 13 residues. Trimming removed 6 bases from V and 7 bases from J, with 10 bases in between.

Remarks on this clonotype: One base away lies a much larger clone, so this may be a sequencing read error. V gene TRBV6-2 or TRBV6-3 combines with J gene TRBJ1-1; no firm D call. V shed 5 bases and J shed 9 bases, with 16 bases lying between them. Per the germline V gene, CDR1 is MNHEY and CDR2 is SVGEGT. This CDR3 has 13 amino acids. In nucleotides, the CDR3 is TGTGCCAGCAGTGGGTGGCCGGGCTTAAAAGCTTTCTTT. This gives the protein CASSGWPGLKAFF.

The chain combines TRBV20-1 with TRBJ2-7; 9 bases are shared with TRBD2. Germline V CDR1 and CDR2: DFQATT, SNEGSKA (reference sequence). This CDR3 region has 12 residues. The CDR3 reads CRVTSGTYEQYF. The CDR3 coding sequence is TGCAGGGTGACTAGCGGAACCTACGAGCAGTACTTC.

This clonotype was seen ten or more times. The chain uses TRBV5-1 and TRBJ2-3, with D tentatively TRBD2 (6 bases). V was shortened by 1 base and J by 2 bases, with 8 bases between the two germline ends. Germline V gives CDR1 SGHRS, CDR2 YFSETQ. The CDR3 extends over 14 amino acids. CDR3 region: CASSLQGLTDTQYF. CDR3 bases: TGCGCCAGCAGCTTGCAGGGACTCACAGATACGCAGTATTTT.

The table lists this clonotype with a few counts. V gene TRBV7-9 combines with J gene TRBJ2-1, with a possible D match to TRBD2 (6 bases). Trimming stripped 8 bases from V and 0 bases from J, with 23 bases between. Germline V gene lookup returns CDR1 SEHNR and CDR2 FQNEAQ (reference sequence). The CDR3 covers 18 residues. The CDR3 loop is CASGPPGREADSYNEQFF. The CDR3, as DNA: TGTGCCAGCGGGCCCCCGGGCAGGGAGGCTGACTCCTACAATGAGCAGTTCTTC.

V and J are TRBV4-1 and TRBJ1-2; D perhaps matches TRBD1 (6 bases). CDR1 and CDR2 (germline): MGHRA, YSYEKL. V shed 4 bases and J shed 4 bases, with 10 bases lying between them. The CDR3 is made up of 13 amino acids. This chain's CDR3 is CASSRTEAYGYTF. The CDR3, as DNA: TGCGCCAGCAGCCGGACAGAGGCCTATGGCTACACCTTC.

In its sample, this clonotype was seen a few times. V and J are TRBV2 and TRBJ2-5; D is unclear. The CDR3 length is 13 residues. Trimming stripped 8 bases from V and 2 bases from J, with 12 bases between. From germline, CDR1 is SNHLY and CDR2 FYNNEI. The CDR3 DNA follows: TGTGCCAGCCTCAGGCTCGAACAAGAGACCCAGTACTTC. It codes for CASLRLEQETQYF.

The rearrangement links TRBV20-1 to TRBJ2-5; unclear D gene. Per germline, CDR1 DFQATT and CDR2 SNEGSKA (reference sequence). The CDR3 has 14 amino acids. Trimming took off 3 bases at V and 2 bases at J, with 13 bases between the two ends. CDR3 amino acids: CSARDPQKQETQYF. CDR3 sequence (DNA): TGCAGTGCTAGGGACCCCCAAAAACAAGAGACCCAGTACTTC.

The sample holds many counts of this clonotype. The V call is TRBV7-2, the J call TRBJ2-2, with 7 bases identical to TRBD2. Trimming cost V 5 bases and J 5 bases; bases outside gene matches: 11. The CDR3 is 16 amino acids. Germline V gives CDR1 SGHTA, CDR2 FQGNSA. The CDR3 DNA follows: TGTGCCAGCAGCCTGAGCGGGGCCCTCGTTACCGGGGAGCTGTTTTTT. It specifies CASSLSGALVTGELFF.